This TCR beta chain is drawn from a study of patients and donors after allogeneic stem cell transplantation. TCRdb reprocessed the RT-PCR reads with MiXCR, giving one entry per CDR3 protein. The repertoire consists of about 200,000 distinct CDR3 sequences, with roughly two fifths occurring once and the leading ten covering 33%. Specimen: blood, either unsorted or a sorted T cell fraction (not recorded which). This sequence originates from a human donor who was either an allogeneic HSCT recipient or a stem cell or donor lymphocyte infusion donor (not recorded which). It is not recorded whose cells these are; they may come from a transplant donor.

CDR3 sequence reads: CASGSVGQGLSYEQYF. DNA for the CDR3: TGTGCCAGCGGATCAGTGGGACAGGGGTTATCCTACGAGCAGTACTTC. The chain is built from TRBV28 and TRBJ2-7, with 10 bases aligning to TRBD1. The CDR3 loop spans 16 amino acids. V shed 8 bases and J 1 base; nucleotides not matched to a gene: 11. Germline-derived CDR1 and CDR2 are MDHEN and SYDVKM.